These 21 T cell receptor beta chains were sequenced from one sample in a study of cytomegalovirus exposure and HLA in healthy donors. PCR was performed using 60 Vbeta and 13 Jbeta primers. This table comes from immunoSEQ multiplex PCR, and its TCRdb copy is limited to in-frame clones, with some not included. The table shows 50,000 to 60,000 clones, with 70% to 80% occurring only once. The sample taken for sequencing was PBMCs. Source of these receptors: a female donor in good health and CMV-seronegative.

The chain combines TRBV5-4 with TRBJ1-2; D is undetermined. There are 17 residues in the CDR3. Trimming took 4 bases from V and 2 from J, leaving 21 bases between them. CDR1 is SGHNT and CDR2 is YYREEE in the germline V gene (reference sequence). The CDR3, as DNA: TGTGCCAGCAGCCTTAGGTTGGGAGTTGCCACAAACTATGGCTACACCTTC. Amino acids: CASSLRLGVATNYGYTF.

The V call is TRBV9, the J call TRBJ2-1; the match to TRBD2 covers 9 bases. V lost 4 bases to trimming and J lost 3 bases; unmatched junction nucleotides: 8. The CDR3 is made up of 16 amino acids. Looked up from germline, CDR1 is SGDLS and CDR2 is YYNGEE. The CDR3 is CASSLRLAADYNEQFF. The CDR3 DNA is TGTGCCAGCAGCTTAAGACTAGCGGCCGACTACAATGAGCAGTTCTTC. The variable domain in full, completed from reference TRBV9 and TRBJ2-1, reads DSGVTQTPKHLITATGQRVTLRCSPRSGDLSVYWYQQSLDQGLQFLIQYYNGEERAKGNILERFSAQQFPDLHSELNLSSLELGDSALYFCASSLRLAADYNEQFFGPGTRLTVL.

The chain joins TRBV7-9 to TRBJ1-5; the match to TRBD1 covers 10 bases. This CDR3 has 14 amino acids. Losses at the gene ends were 7 bases for V and 5 bases for J; bases not matched to a gene: 5. Per germline, CDR1 SEHNR and CDR2 FQNEAQ (reference sequence). The CDR3 loop reads CASTLGQGDQPQHF. The CDR3 DNA is TGTGCCAGCACCCTAGGACAGGGGGATCAGCCCCAGCATTTT.

The chain is built from TRBV11-2 and TRBJ2-2, with a tentative D call TRBD2 (5 bases). Trimming took off 2 bases at V and 6 bases at J, with 7 bases between the two ends. The CDR3 is 13 amino acids. In germline, CDR1 is SGHAT, CDR2 FQNNGV. DNA of the CDR3: TGTGCCAGCAGCTTAAATAGCGCCGGGGAGCTGTTTTTT. Translated: CASSLNSAGELFF.

This rearrangement joins TRBV6-1 to TRBJ2-7; 7 bases agree with TRBD2. V lost 5 bases to trimming and J lost 6 bases; unmatched junction nucleotides: 4. The CDR3 spans 12 residues. Germline CDR1 is MNHNS and CDR2 is SASEGT. This CDR3 reads CASSSGGGEQYF. Written as DNA, the CDR3 is TGTGCCAGCAGTTCCGGCGGGGGCGAGCAGTACTTC.

Here the CDR3 DNA reads TGTGCCAGAACAGGGACAGATACGCAGTATTTT. Protein sequence: CARTGTDTQYF. The chain employs TRBV6-4 and TRBJ2-3, with D maybe TRBD1 (6 bases). V gave up 9 bases and J gave up 3 bases, with 7 bases separating them. Germline V CDR1 and CDR2: MRHNA, SNTAGT. CDR3 length equals 11 residues.

The chain is built from TRBV7-9 and TRBJ2-1, with 10 bases identical to TRBD1. The V gene's germline CDR1 is SEHNR and CDR2 FQNEAQ (reference sequence). V lost 4 bases to trimming and J lost 8 bases; unmatched junction nucleotides: 14. This CDR3 region has 17 residues. The CDR3, as DNA: TGTGCCAGCAGCTCCCCGCGCGGGACAGGGGAGATCGATGAGCAGTTCTTC. Protein: CASSSPRGTGEIDEQFF.

The chain uses TRBV10-3 and TRBJ1-1, with TRBD1 as a possible D gene (5 bases). V lost 0 bases and J 0 bases, leaving 8 bases between the germline ends. CDR3 length equals 15 residues. The germline V gene has CDR1 ENHRY and CDR2 SYGVKD. Written as DNA, the CDR3 is TGTGCCATCAGTGAGTCGGAGGGGATGAACACTGAAGCTTTCTTT. Translation: CAISESEGMNTEAFF.

The CDR3 DNA follows: TGTGCCAGCAGCTTACAGAGGACAGGGACCACTGAAGCTTTCTTT. It is translated as CASSLQRTGTTEAFF. This chain uses TRBV11-2 with TRBJ1-1, with 8 positions matching TRBD1. Looked up from germline, CDR1 is SGHAT and CDR2 is FQNNGV. J gave up 4 bases and V 2 bases, and 6 bases lay outside the gene matches. The CDR3 is 15 residues long. Combining the CDR3 with reference TRBV11-2 and TRBJ1-1 gives the whole variable domain EAGVAQSPRYKIIEKRQSVAFWCNPISGHATLYWYQQILGQGPKLLIQFQNNGVVDDSQLPKDRFSAERLKGVDSTLKIQPAKLEDSAVYLCASSLQRTGTTEAFFGQGTRLTVV.

The chain links TRBV29-1 to TRBJ1-1; maybe TRBD1 (5 bases). Trimming stripped 4 bases from V and 2 bases from J, with 11 bases between. The CDR3 is 13 amino acids. Germline CDR1 SQVTM, CDR2 ANQGSEA. The DNA of the CDR3 is TGCAGCGTTGTGGGGCAGGGCAACACTGAAGCTTTCTTT. Residues: CSVVGQGNTEAFF.

This clone appeared a few times. The J gene is TRBJ1-5, the V gene TRBV7-2; perhaps TRBD1 as D (6 bases). The germline V gene has CDR1 SGHTA and CDR2 FQGNSA. Trimming took off 5 bases at V and 6 bases at J, with 17 bases between the two ends. The CDR3 totals 15 residues. Written as DNA, the CDR3 is TGTGCCAGCAGCCTTAGGACAGATTCCAGTCAGCCCCAGCATTTT. It yields the protein CASSLRTDSSQPQHF.

In its sample, this clone was seen a few times. The chain recombines TRBV4-1 with TRBJ1-5; D ambiguous. Trimming removed 1 base at V and 4 bases at J, with 8 bases between. The CDR3 runs to 14 residues. From germline, CDR1 is MGHRA and CDR2 YSYEKL. CDR3 bases: TGCGCCAGCAGCCAAGTATTAGTTAATCAGCCCCAGCATTTT. It is translated as CASSQVLVNQPQHF.

A few counts support this clone. The gene calls are TRBV12-5 and TRBJ2-4, with 10 bases that match TRBD2. V dropped 6 bases and J dropped 1; count of bases not matched to a gene: 3. Germline loops: CDR1 LGHNT, CDR2 FRNRAP. CDR3 length: 15 residues. The CDR3 bases are TGTGCTAGTGGCCGTAGCGGGGGGGCCAAAAACATTCAGTACTTC. Encoded protein: CASGRSGGAKNIQYF.

The rearrangement links TRBV7-2 to TRBJ2-7; tentative D call: TRBD1 (6 bases). The CDR3 sequence is 15 residues long. Looked up from germline, CDR1 is SGHTA and CDR2 is FQGNSA. V lost 6 bases and J lost 2, with 17 bases in between. The CDR3: CASRQSRDIPYEQYF. The CDR3 region has the DNA TGTGCCAGCAGGCAAAGCAGGGACATCCCCTACGAGCAGTACTTC.

This chain connects TRBV6-5 to TRBJ2-7, with 9 bases identical to TRBD2. From germline, CDR1 is MNHEY and CDR2 SVGAGI. CDR3 length: 15 amino acids. V trimming: 10 bases; J trimming: 6 bases; junction bases outside the gene matches: 16. The CDR3: CATIPPGRGGAEQYF. CDR3 sequence (DNA): TGTGCCACCATCCCTCCGGGGCGGGGGGGCGCCGAGCAGTACTTC.

A few counts support this clone. The chain employs TRBV2 and TRBJ1-3; TRBD1 matches 7 bases. The J segment lost 4 bases and the V segment lost 7 bases, leaving 4 bases of the junction unmatched. Germline V gene data show CDR1 as SNHLY and CDR2 as FYNNEI. This CDR3 has 13 residues. The DNA of the CDR3 is TGTGCCAGCAATTACAGGGGAGGAAACACCATATATTTT. It codes for CASNYRGGNTIYF.

This rearrangement joins TRBV2 to TRBJ2-3; unclear D gene. Germline values: CDR1 SNHLY, CDR2 FYNNEI. The CDR3 loop spans 14 amino acids. V dropped 4 bases and J dropped 0 bases, with 8 bases sitting between them. The CDR3 here is CASSAMRSTDTQYF. CDR3 bases: TGTGCCAGCAGTGCTATGAGGAGCACAGATACGCAGTATTTT.

The chain links TRBV15 to TRBJ2-1; possible D gene TRBD1, 6 bases. The V gene lost 0 bases and the J gene lost 2 bases, with 11 bases spanning the gap. This CDR3 region has 16 residues. In germline, CDR1 is LNHNV, CDR2 YYDKDF (reference sequence). The CDR3 sequence: CATSRDDRYPYNEQFF. The CDR3 region has the DNA TGTGCCACCAGCAGAGATGACAGGTACCCCTACAATGAGCAGTTCTTC.

The rearrangement uses TRBV4-3 and TRBJ1-2, with D uncertain. Per germline, CDR1 LGHNA and CDR2 YSLEER. This CDR3 has 14 residues. V dropped 1 base and J dropped 5 bases, with 11 bases sitting between them. The CDR3 DNA reads TGCGCCAGCAGCCAAGCATACTCTTCTTATGGCTACACCTTC. Amino acid sequence: CASSQAYSSYGYTF.

V usage is TRBV5-6 and J usage is TRBJ1-2; D not resolved. Trimming stripped 0 bases from V and 1 base from J, with 7 bases between. Germline CDR1 reads SGHDT; CDR2 reads YYEEEE. The CDR3 has 14 amino acids. For the CDR3, the DNA is TGTGCCAGCAGCTTGGATACAGATAACTATGGCTACACCTTC. Protein: CASSLDTDNYGYTF.

The chain has TRBV29-1 and TRBJ2-1; 7 positions agree with TRBD2. The CDR3 totals 17 residues. V gave up 3 bases and J gave up 5 bases; unmatched junction bases: 16. Per germline, CDR1 SQVTM and CDR2 ANQGSEA. The CDR3 protein is CSVDLGRAQALNNEQFF. The CDR3 DNA follows: TGCAGCGTTGACCTTGGGAGGGCACAGGCGCTTAACAATGAGCAGTTCTTC.